This T cell receptor beta chain was observed in a study of T-cell memory formation after mild COVID-19. Whole-study context: Among the donors, TCR clusters were largely specific to each donor. Study conclusions and caveats: Clones that contracted clustered mainly in CM and EM if CD4+ and in EMRA if CD8+. There was a balanced CD4/CD8 profile in clones contracting day 15 to 85, and later expanders leaned CD4+.

On this clonotype itself: Antigen: not known.

Germline-derived CDR1 and CDR2 are LGHNA and YSLEER. V lost 3 bases, J lost 5 bases, and 10 bases lay in between. The length of the CDR3 is 13 residues. Libraries for TCRalpha and TCRbeta carried sample barcodes and unique molecular identifiers via 5'RACE. TCRdb independently ran MiXCR on the 5' RACE reads; one entry per CDR3 protein. In the table there are 470,000 or so distinct CDR3 sequences, about 20% of which are singletons. The sequenced material came from PBMCs or a T cell subset sorted from them (not recorded which). This clonotype originated in a man between 18 and 35 years old who had mild COVID-19 (a few samples of this study predate the infection). Cell type and time point are not known. The rearrangement links TRBV4-3 to TRBJ2-5, with D perhaps TRBD1 (5 bases). CDR3 region: CASSQLAGETQYF. The CDR3 nucleotides are TGCGCCAGCAGCCAGCTGGCAGGGGAGACCCAGTACTTC.